The next 8 T cell receptor beta chains were all read from a single sample in a study of CD8+ T cells in alopecia areata. As for treatment: oral pan-JAK inhibitor, 5-10 mg twice daily. Extracted from the samples, RNA was reverse transcribed into cDNA to serve as the sequencing template. Measured with immunoSEQ multiplex PCR; TCRdb has only the in-frame clones, and not every one. The data contain 150,000 to 250,000 clones, about three fifths of them seen just once; the ten biggest clones take up 5.5%. Sequencing was performed on CD4+ T cells sorted from blood, taken at week 24, from a patient treated with tofacitinib. These receptors came from a human donor with alopecia areata.

The V gene is TRBV25-1, the J gene TRBJ2-5; D remains unclear. Germline lookup yields CDR1 MGHDK and CDR2 SYGVNS. Trimming pared 1 base from V and 3 bases from J, leaving 6 bases between. The CDR3 is made up of 13 amino acids. CDR3 coding DNA: TGTGCCAGCAGTGAATCTGGAAAAGAGACCCAGTACTTC. It encodes CASSESGKETQYF. The entire variable domain, with the rest obtained from reference TRBV25-1 and TRBJ2-5, is as follows: EADIYQTPRYLVIGTGKKITLECSQTMGHDKMYWYQQDPGMELHLIHYSYGVNSTEKGDLSSESTVSRIRTEHFPLTLESARPSHTSQYLCASSESGKETQYFGPGTRLLVL.

J is TRBJ2-1 and V is TRBV7-2; either TRBD1 or TRBD2 may fit D (7 bases each). V lost 5 bases to trimming and J lost 5 bases, with 19 bases between them. This CDR3 contains 16 residues. From germline, CDR1 is SGHTA and CDR2 FQGNSA. CDR3 residues: CASSLVSGGGNNEQFF. DNA of the CDR3: TGTGCCAGCAGCCTGGTTTCAGGGGGGGGAAACAATGAGCAGTTCTTC.

This chain uses TRBV30 with TRBJ1-3, with D possibly matching TRBD1 (5 bases). CDR1 GTSNPN and CDR2 SVGIG come from the germline V gene (reference sequence). V lost 2 bases, J lost 2 bases, and 25 bases lay in between. The CDR3 is 19 amino acids. CDR3 in amino acids: CAWSKSRQGLALPGNTIYF. In nucleotides, the CDR3 is TGTGCCTGGAGTAAATCTAGGCAGGGATTAGCCTTACCTGGAAACACCATATATTTT.

This chain uses TRBV9 with TRBJ2-3; 13 positions agree with TRBD2. V lost 3 bases and J lost 5; bases outside the gene matches: 6. CDR3 length: 16 amino acids. The germline gives CDR1 SGDLS, CDR2 YYNGEE. In nucleotides, the CDR3 is TGTGCCAGCAGCGGGCATGGACTAGCGGGGGAAGATACGCAGTATTTT. Amino acids: CASSGHGLAGEDTQYF.

The chain couples TRBV4-1 to TRBJ1-1; no clear D gene. Germline assignment: CDR1 MGHRA and CDR2 YSYEKL. V was trimmed by 1 base and J by 0 bases, leaving 12 bases between them. The CDR3 loop spans 16 amino acids. CDR3 in amino acids: CASSQGMGSMNTEAFF. The DNA of the CDR3 is TGCGCCAGCAGCCAAGGGATGGGGTCCATGAACACTGAAGCTTTCTTT.

V gene TRBV29-1 combines with J gene TRBJ2-1; TRBD1 might be the D (7 bases). CDR1 is SQVTM and CDR2 is ANQGSEA in the germline V gene. CDR3 length: 12 amino acids. Trimming shortened V by 7 bases and J by 6 bases, and 13 bases separated the two germline ends. The CDR3 spells CSGRDSPNEQFF. The DNA of the CDR3 is TGCAGCGGGCGGGACAGCCCCAATGAGCAGTTCTTC.

The genes are TRBV29-1 and TRBJ2-5; possible D gene TRBD2, 6 bases. In germline, CDR1 is SQVTM, CDR2 ANQGSEA. The CDR3 spans 13 residues. V dropped 6 bases and J dropped 5 bases, with 16 bases sitting between them. The CDR3 sequence: CSVGRGSGETQYF. The DNA of the CDR3 is TGCAGCGTCGGGAGAGGGTCGGGGGAGACCCAGTACTTC.

There are a few counts of this clone. V is TRBV29-1 and J is TRBJ1-1, with TRBD1 matching 8 bases. The CDR3 is made up of 13 amino acids. With 7 bases clipped from V and 1 base from J, the junction kept 5 bases outside the gene matches. Per the germline V gene, CDR1 is SQVTM and CDR2 is ANQGSEA. CDR3 in amino acids: CSAQGAPNTEAFF. In nucleotides, the CDR3 is TGCAGCGCTCAGGGGGCGCCGAACACTGAAGCTTTCTTT. The whole variable domain, filled in from reference TRBV29-1 and TRBJ1-1, reads SAVISQKPSRDICQRGTSLTIQCQVDSQVTMMFWYRQQPGQSLTLIATANQGSEATYESGFVIDKFPISRPNLTFSTLTVSNMSPEDSSIYLCSAQGAPNTEAFFGQGTRLTVV.